This T cell receptor (beta chain) was documented in a study of blood T cell repertoires in COVID-19. Study-level background: COVID-19 samples, acute and convalescent, were from the United States, Italy and Spain.

TCRdb's copy holds only in-frame clones and misses some; the assay was immunoSEQ multiplex PCR. The sample lists 250,000 to 300,000 clones; 80% to 90% were seen once. This CDR3 spans 13 amino acids. Looked up from germline, CDR1 is MNHEY and CDR2 is SVGAGI. With 8 bases clipped from V and 4 bases from J, the junction kept 6 bases outside the gene matches. This TCR was recovered from an elderly man with acute or convalescent COVID-19. The chain uses TRBV6-5 and TRBJ2-3, with TRBD2 matching 7 bases. Sequenced material: peripheral blood. CDR3 sequence (DNA): TGTGCCAGCCGAGGGAGGGCGGCAGATACGCAGTATTTT. The encoded protein is CASRGRAADTQYF.